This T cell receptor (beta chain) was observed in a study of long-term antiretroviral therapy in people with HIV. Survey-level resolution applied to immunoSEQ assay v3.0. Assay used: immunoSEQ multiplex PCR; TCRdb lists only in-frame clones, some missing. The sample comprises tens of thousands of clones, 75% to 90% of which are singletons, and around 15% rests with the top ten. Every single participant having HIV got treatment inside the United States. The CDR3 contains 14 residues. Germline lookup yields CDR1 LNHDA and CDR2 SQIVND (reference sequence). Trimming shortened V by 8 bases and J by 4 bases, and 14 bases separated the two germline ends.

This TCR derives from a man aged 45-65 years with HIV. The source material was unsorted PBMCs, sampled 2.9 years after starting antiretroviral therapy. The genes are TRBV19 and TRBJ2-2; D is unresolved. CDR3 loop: CASSPGLSTGELFF. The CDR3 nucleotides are TGTGCCAGTTCCCCTGGGCTGAGCACCGGGGAGCTGTTTTTT.